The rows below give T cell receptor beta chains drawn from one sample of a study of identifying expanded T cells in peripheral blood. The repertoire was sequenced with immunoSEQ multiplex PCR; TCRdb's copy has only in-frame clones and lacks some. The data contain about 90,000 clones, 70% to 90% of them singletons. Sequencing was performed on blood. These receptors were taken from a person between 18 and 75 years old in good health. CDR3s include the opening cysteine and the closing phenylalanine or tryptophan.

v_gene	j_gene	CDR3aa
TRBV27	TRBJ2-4	CASSPMTGNIQYF
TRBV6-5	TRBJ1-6	CASRPGQENSPLHF
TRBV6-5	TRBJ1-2	CASSYNPDGYTF
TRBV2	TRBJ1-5	CASTETRYSNQPQHF
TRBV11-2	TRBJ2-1	CASSAPDNEQFF
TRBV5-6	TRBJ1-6	CASSSDRENSPLHF
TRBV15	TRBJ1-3	CATSRSRSGTGGSGNTIYF
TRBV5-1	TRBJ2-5	CASSLIGGETQYF
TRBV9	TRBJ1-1	CASSVDRNSLETFF
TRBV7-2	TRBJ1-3	CASSIRTGRVNTIYF
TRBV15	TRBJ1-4	CATSRDVGHEKLFF
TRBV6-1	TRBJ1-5	CASTPLRHQPQHF
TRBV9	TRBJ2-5	CASSVEGYETQYF
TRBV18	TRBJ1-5	CASSPRDTRNQPQHF
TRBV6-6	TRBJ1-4	CASSSLPRGDEKLFF
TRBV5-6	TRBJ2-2	CASSPPPSNTGELFF
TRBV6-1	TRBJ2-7	CASSEAGTGGHEQYF
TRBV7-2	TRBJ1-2	CASSFSPGAYGYTF
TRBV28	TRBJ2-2	CASSWEAGHFTGELFF
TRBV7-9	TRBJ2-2	CASSLYLVAGELFF
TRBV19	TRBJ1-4	CASSFRTGGEKLFF
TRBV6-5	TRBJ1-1	CASKQRNTEAFF
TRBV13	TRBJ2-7	CASSLGRGQGLTYEQYF
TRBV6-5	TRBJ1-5	CASSPGTGTQPQHF
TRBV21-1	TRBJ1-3	CATNRGLLKFGNTIYF
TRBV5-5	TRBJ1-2	CASSLDLGAGQSSYGYTF
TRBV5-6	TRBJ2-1	CASSPRLIRSRYEQFF
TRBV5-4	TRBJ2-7	CASSSGTSYEQYF
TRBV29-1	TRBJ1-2	CSHLIREAGGYGYTF
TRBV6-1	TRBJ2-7	CASSERGGPYEQYF
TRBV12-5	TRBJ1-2	CASGFWPGQAYGYTF
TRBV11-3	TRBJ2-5	CASSSEWGTLETQYF
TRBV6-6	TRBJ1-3	CASTISGNTIYF
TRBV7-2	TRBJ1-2	CASSSDRAYGYTF
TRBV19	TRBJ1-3	CASRHTLRFSGNTIYF
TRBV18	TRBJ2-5	CASSATGGFNQETQYF
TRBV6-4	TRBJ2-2	CASSEGTGAGELFF
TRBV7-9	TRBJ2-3	CASSLGRRSDTQYF
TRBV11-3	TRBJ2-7	CASSLGTATYEQYF
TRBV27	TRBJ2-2	CATRGNSDTGELFF
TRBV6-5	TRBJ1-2	CASSLDGTHLNYGYTF
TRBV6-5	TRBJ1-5	CASSASGGRPQHF
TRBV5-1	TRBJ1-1	CASSLSQGMNTEAFF
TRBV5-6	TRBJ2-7	CASSFTGGSYEQYF
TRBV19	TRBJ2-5	CASSLKAQYF
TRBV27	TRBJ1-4	CASSPDRLNEKLFF
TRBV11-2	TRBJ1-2	CATQGAKANYGYTF
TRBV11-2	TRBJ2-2	CASWAGRFTGELFF
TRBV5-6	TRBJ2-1	CASSLGLAGVSNEQFF
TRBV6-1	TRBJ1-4	CASSEGGSNEKLFF
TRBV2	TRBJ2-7	CASSAGTGVYEQYF
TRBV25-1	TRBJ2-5	CASTPRIGWETQYF